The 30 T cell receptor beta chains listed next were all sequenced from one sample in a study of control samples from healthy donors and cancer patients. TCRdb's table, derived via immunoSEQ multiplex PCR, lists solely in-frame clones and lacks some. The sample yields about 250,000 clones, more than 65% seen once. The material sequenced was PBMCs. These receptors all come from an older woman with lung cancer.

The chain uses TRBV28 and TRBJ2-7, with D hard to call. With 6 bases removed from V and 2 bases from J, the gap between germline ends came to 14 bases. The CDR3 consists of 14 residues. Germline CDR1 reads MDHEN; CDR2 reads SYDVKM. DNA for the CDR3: TGTGCCAGCAGCCCCCCGTGGGCCCCCTACGAGCAGTACTTC. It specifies CASSPPWAPYEQYF.

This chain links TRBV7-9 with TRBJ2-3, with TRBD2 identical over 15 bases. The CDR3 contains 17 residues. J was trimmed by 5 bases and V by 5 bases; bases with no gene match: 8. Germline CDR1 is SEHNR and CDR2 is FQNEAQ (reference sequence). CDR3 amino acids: CASSPFRTSGGEDTQYF. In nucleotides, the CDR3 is TGTGCCAGCAGCCCATTCCGGACTAGCGGGGGGGAAGATACGCAGTATTTT.

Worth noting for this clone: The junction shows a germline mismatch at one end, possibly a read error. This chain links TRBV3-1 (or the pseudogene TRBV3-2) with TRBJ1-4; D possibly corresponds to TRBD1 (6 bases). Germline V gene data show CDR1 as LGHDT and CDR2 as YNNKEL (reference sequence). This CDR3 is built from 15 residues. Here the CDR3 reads CASSHSGTTNEKLFF. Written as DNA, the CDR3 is TGTGCCAGCAGCCATTCCGGGACAACGAATGAAAAACTGTTTTTT.

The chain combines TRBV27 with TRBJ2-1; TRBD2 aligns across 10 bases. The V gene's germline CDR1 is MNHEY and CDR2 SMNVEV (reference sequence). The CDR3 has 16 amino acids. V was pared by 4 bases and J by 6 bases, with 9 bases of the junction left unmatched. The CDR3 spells CASSSETSGWGNEQFF. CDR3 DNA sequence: TGTGCCAGCAGTTCCGAGACTAGCGGGTGGGGCAATGAGCAGTTCTTC.

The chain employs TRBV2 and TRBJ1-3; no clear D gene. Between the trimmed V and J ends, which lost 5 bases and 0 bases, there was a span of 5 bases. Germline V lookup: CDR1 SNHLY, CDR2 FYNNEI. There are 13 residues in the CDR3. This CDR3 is CASSSSSGNTIYF. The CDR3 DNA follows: TGTGCCAGCAGTAGCAGCTCTGGAAACACCATATATTTT.

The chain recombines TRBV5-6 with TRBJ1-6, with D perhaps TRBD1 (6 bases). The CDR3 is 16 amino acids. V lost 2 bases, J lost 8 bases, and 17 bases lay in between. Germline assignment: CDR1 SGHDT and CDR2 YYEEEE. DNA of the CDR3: TGTGCCAGCAGCTTAGCTGGGGGCTTGACGGATTCACCCCTCCACTTT. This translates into CASSLAGGLTDSPLHF.

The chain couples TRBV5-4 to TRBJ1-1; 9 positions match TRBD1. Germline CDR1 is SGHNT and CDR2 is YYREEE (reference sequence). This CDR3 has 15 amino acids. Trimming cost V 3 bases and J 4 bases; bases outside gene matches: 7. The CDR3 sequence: CASSSTGQGITEAFF. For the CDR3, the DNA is TGTGCCAGCAGCTCAACTGGACAGGGGATCACTGAAGCTTTCTTT.

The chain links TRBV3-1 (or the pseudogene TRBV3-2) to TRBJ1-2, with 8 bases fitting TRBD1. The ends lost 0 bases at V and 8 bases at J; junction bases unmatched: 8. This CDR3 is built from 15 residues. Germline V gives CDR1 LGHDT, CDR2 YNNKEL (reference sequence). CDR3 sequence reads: CASSQDWQGANGYTF. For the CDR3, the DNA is TGTGCCAGCAGCCAAGATTGGCAGGGGGCGAACGGCTACACCTTC.

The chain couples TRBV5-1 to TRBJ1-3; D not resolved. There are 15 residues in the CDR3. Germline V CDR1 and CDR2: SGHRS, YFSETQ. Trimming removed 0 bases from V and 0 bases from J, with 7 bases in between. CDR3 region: CASSLEVYSGNTIYF. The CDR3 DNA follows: TGCGCCAGCAGCTTGGAAGTTTACTCTGGAAACACCATATATTTT.

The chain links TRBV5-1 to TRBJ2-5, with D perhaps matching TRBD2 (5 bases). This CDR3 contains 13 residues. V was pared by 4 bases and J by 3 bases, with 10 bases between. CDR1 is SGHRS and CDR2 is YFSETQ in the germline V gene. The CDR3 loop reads CASSGGREETQYF. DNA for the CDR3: TGCGCCAGCAGCGGAGGCCGCGAAGAGACCCAGTACTTC.

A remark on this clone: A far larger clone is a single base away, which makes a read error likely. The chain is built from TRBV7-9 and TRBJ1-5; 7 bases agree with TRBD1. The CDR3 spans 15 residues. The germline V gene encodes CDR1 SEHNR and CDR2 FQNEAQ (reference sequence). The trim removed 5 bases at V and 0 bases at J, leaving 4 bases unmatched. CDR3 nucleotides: TGTGCCAGCAGCCTTACAGGGGATAGCAATCAGCCCCAGCATTTT. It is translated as CASSLTGDSNQPQHF.

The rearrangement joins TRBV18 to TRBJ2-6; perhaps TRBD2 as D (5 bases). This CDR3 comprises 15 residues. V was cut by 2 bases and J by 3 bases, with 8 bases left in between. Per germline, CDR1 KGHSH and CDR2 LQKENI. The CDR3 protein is CASSPVGSGANVLTF. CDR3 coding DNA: TGTGCCAGCTCACCAGTTGGGAGTGGGGCCAACGTCCTGACTTTC.

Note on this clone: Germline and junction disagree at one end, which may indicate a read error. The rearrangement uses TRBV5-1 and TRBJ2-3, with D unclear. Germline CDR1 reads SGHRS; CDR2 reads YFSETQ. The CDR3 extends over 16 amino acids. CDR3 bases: TGCGCCGGCAGCTTGGGTGGGCGGAGCGGCACAGATACGCAGTATTTT. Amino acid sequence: CAGSLGGRSGTDTQYF. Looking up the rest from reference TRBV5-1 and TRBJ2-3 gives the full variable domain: KAGVTQTPRYLIKTRGQQVTLSCSPISGHRSVSWYQQTPGQGLQFLFEYFSETQRNKGNFPGRFSGRQFSNSRSEMNVSTLELGDSALYLCAGSLGGRSGTDTQYFGPGTRLTVL.

CDR3 coding DNA: TGTGCCAGCAGCGTAGATCCGTTTCAACCCCAGCATTTT. This codes for CASSVDPFQPQHF. The chain uses TRBV9 and TRBJ1-5, with D unclear. V dropped 0 bases and J dropped 10 bases, with 11 bases sitting between them. The CDR3 sequence is 13 residues long. Germline V CDR1 and CDR2: SGDLS, YYNGEE.

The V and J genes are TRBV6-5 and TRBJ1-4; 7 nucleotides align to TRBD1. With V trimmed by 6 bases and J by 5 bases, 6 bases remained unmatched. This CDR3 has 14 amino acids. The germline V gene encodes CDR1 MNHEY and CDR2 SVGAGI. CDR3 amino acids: CASSRQGPNEKLFF. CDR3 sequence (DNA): TGTGCCAGCAGCCGACAGGGACCAAATGAAAAACTGTTTTTT.

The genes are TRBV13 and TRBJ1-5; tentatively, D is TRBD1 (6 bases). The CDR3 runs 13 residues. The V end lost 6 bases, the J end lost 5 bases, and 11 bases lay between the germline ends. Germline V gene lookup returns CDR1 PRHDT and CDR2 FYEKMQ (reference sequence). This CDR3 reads CASSLGGYQPQHF. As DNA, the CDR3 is TGTGCCAGCAGTCTAGGGGGATATCAGCCCCAGCATTTT. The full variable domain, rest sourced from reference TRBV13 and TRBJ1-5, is AAGVIQSPRHLIKEKRETATLKCYPIPRHDTVYWYQQGPGQDPQFLISFYEKMQSDKGSIPDRFSAQQFSDYHSELNMSSLELGDSALYFCASSLGGYQPQHFGDGTRLSIL.

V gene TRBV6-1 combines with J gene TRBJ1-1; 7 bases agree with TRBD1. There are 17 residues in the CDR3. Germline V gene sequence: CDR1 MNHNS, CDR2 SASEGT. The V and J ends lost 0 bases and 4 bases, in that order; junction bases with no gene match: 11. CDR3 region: CASSEATGRLSVTEAFF. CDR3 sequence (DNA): TGTGCCAGCAGTGAAGCGACAGGGAGACTCTCTGTCACTGAAGCTTTCTTT.

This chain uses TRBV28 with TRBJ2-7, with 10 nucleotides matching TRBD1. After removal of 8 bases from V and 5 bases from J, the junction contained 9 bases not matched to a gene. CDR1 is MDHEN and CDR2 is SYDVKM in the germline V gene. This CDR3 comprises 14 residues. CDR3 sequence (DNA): TGTGCCAGCCCCCCGCGACAGGGGGCAGACGAGCAGTACTTC. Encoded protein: CASPPRQGADEQYF.

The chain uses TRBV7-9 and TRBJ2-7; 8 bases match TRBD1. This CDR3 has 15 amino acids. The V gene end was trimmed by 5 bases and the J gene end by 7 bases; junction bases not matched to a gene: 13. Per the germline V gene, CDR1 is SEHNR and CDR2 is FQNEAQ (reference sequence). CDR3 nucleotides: TGTGCCAGCAGCCTCAGGACAGGGTCCTTCCTGGAGCAGTACTTC. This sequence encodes CASSLRTGSFLEQYF.

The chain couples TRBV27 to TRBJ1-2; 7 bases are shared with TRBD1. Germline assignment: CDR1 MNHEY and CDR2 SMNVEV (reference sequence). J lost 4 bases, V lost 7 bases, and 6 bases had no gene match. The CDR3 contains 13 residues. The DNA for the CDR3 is TGTGCCAGCACCCGGACAGGAAGCTATGGCTACACCTTC. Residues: CASTRTGSYGYTF.

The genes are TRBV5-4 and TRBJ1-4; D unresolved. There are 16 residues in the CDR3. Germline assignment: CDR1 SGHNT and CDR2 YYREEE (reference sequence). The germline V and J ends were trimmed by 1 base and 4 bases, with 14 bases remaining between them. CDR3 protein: CASSLKRAGLNEKLFF. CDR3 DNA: TGTGCCAGCAGCTTGAAAAGGGCCGGACTTAATGAAAAACTGTTTTTT.

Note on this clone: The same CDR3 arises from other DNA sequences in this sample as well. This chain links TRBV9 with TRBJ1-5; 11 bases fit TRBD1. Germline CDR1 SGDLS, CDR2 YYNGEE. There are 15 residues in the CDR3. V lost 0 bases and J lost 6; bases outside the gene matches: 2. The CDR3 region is CASSVGTGGGQPQHF. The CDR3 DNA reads TGTGCCAGCAGCGTAGGGACAGGGGGCGGTCAGCCCCAGCATTTT.

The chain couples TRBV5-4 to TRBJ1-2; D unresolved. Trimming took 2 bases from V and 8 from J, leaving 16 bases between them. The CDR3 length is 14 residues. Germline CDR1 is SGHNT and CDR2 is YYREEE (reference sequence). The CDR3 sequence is CASSLPGPQQGYTF. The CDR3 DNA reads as TGTGCCAGCAGCTTACCGGGTCCACAACAGGGCTACACCTTC.

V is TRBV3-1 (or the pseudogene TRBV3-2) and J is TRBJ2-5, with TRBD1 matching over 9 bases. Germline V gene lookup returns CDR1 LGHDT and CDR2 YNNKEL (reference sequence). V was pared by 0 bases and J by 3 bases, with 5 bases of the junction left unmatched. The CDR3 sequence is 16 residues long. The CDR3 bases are TGTGCCAGCAGCCAAGAAGCCAGGACAGGGGAAGAGACCCAGTACTTC. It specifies CASSQEARTGEETQYF.

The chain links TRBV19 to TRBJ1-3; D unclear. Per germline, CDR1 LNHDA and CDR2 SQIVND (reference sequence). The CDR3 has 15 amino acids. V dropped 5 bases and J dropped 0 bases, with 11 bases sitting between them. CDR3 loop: CASSFGRSSGNTIYF. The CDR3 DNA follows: TGTGCCAGTAGTTTCGGCCGTTCCTCTGGAAACACCATATATTTT.

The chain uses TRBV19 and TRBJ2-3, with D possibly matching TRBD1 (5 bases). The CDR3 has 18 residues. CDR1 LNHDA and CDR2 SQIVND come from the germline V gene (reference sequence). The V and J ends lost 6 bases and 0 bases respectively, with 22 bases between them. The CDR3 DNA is TGTGCCAGTAGCCGACCTCTTGAGCAGGGCCTAAGCACAGATACGCAGTATTTT. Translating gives CASSRPLEQGLSTDTQYF.

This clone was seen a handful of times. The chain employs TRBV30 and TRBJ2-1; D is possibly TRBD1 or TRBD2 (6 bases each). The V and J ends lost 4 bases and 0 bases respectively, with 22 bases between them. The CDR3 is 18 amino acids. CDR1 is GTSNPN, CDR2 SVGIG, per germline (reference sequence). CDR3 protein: CAWIILGWGAGSYNEQFF. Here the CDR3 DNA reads TGTGCCTGGATTATACTCGGATGGGGGGCCGGCTCCTACAATGAGCAGTTCTTC.

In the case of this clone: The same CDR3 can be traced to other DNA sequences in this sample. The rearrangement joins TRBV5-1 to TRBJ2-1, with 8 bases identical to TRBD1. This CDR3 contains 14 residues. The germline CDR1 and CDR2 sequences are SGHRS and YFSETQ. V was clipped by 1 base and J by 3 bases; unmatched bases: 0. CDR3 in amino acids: CASSLTGGYNEQFF. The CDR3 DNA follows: TGCGCCAGCAGCTTGACAGGGGGCTACAATGAGCAGTTCTTC.

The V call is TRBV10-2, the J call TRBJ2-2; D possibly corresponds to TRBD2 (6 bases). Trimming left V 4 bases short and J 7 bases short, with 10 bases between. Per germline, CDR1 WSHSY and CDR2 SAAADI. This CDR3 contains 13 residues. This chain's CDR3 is CASSVPGGGELFF. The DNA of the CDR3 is TGCGCCAGCAGTGTGCCCGGGGGCGGGGAGCTGTTTTTT.

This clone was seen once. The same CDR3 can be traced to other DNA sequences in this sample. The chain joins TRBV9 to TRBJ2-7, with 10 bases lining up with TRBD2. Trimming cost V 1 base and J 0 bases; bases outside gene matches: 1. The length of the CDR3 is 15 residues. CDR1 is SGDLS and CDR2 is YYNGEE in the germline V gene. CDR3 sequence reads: CASSVSSGSSYEQYF. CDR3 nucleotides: TGTGCCAGCAGCGTATCTAGCGGGAGCTCCTACGAGCAGTACTTC.